The source of this TCR beta chain is a study of T-cell memory formation after mild COVID-19. At the level of the study: TCR clusters were mostly donor specific.

One entry per CDR3 protein, called by TCRdb with MiXCR from the 5' RACE reads. The data contain around 340,000 distinct CDR3 sequences, about 15% of them singletons. The study, taken as a whole, reports: A subset of responding clones appeared in pre-infection memory, suggesting cross-reactive memory joined.

The sample holds a few counts of this clonotype. Its antigen is not identified. The TCR comes from a man between 18 and 35 years old who had mild COVID-19 (a few samples of this study predate the infection). Cell type and time point are not known. Sample: PBMCs or a T cell subset sorted from them (not recorded which).

In DNA, the CDR3 is TGTGCCAGCAGTGACCCCGGACAGATGAACACTGAAGCTTTCTTT. It is translated as CASSDPGQMNTEAFF. This chain uses TRBV6-2 or TRBV6-3 with TRBJ1-1; possible D gene TRBD1, 6 bases. V was trimmed by 5 bases and J by 0 bases, leaving 13 bases between them. The CDR3 spans 15 residues. From germline, CDR1 is MNHEY and CDR2 SVGEGT.